This T cell receptor (beta chain) emerged from a study of blood T cell repertoires in COVID-19. About the research overall: Material from acute and convalescent COVID-19 was sourced from the United States, Italy and Spain. Sample material is recorded as cDNA or gDNA derived from T cells, B-cell-depleted T cells, or PBMCs.

In its sample, this clone was seen once. Original handling: Nucleated cell counts were estimated from reference gene primer amplification. Method: immunoSEQ multiplex PCR; TCRdb's copy keeps in-frame clones and lacks some. V and J calls and clone size follow that table, whereas D and trimming were derived from the DNA. Of hundreds of thousands of clones in the sample, approximately 84% were seen once. The source of this sequence is a woman older than 75 with acute or convalescent COVID-19. Sequenced material: peripheral blood.

CDR3 protein: CASSQGQGAKNIQYF. The CDR3 nucleotides read TGTGCCAGCAGCCAAGGTCAGGGGGCCAAAAACATTCAGTACTTC. The genes are TRBV14 and TRBJ2-4; D might be TRBD1 (6 bases). The CDR3 runs 15 residues. The germline gives CDR1 SGHDN, CDR2 FVKESK. With 1 base removed from V and 1 base from J, the gap between germline ends came to 8 bases.